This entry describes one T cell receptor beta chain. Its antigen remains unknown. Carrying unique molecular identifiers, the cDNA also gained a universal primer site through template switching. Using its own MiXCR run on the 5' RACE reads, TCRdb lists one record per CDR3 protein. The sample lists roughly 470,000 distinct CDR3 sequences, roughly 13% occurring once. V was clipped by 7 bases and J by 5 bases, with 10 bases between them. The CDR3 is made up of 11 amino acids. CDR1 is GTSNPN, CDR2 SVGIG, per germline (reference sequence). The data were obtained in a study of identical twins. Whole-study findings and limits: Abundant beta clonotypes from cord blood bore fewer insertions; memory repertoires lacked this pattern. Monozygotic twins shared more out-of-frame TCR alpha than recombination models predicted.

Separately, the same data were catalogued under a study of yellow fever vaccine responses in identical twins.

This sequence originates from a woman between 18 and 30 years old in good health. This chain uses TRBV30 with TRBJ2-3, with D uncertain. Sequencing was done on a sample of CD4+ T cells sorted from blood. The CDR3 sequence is CASKLGDTQYF. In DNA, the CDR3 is TGTGCCTCGAAGTTGGGAGATACGCAGTATTTT.